This TCR beta chain was sequenced for a study of blood T cell repertoires in COVID-19. TCRdb keeps only in-frame clones here, not all; method: immunoSEQ multiplex PCR. This table has a few hundred thousand clones, roughly 89% appearing once. The ends lost 5 bases at V and 6 bases at J; junction bases unmatched: 3. Germline V gene data show CDR1 as SGHVS and CDR2 as FQNEAQ. The CDR3 runs 15 residues. Sequenced material: peripheral blood. The clonotype comes from a woman aged 30 to 39 with COVID-19, enrolled during active disease. The V call is TRBV7-8, the J call TRBJ2-3, with 15 nucleotides matching TRBD2. Here the CDR3 DNA reads TGTGCCAGCAGCCCCGGACTAGCGGGGGGGGATACGCAGTATTTT. This sequence encodes CASSPGLAGGDTQYF.